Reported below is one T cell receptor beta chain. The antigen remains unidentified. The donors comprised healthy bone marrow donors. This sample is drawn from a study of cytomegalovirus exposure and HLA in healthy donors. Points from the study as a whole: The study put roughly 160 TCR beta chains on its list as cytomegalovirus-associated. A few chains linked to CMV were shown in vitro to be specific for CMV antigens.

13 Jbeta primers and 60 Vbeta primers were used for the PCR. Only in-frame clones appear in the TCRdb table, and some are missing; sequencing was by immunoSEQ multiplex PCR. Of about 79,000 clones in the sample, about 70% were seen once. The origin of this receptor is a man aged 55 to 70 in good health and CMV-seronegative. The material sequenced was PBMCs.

The CDR3, as DNA: TGTGCCAGCAGCAACCGACAGGGTTCGAATGAGCAGTTCTTC. It specifies CASSNRQGSNEQFF. The V gene is TRBV5-5, the J gene TRBJ2-1; 7 positions agree with TRBD1. Trimming removed 4 bases from V and 7 bases from J; junction bases left unmatched: 8. Germline values: CDR1 SGHKS, CDR2 YYEKEE (reference sequence). This CDR3 has 14 amino acids.